This paragraph covers one T cell receptor beta chain sequence. The antigen remains undetermined. Sequencing used immunoSEQ multiplex PCR; TCRdb keeps in-frame clones, though not all of them. The sample holds 100,000 to 150,000 clones, more than 70% seen once. Germline V gene data show CDR1 as SGDLS and CDR2 as YYNGEE. V was cut by 3 bases and J by 4 bases, with 13 bases left in between. The CDR3 runs 15 residues. This record belongs to a study of T cell responses to AZD1222 COVID-19 vaccine. The overall study: Timing groups of about 4 and about 12 weeks for second doses were pooled. Notes on the study in general: CD4 TCRs linked to vaccination spanned spike, dominating at 160-218 and 743-854. Most donors were white British and more were female, and clonal diversity was possibly underestimated.

Sequenced here: peripheral blood, sampled on day 0 of AZD1222 vaccination. J is TRBJ2-2 and V is TRBV9; weak D call: TRBD1 (6 bases). The sequence was collected from an adult in good health. CDR3: CASSDTGSGTGELFF. CDR3 bases: TGTGCCAGCAGCGATACAGGGTCGGGCACCGGGGAGCTGTTTTTT.